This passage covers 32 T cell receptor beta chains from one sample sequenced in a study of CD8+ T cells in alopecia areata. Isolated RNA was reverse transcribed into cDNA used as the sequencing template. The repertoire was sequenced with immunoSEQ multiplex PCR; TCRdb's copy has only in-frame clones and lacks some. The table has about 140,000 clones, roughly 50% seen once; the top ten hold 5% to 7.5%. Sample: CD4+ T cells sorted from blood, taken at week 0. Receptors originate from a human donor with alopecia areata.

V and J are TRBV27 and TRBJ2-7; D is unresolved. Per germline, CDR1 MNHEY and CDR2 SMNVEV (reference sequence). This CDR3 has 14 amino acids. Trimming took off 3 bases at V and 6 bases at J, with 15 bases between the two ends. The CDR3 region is CASSLSLGRREQYF. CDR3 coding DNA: TGTGCCAGCAGTTTGAGTCTAGGGCGCCGCGAGCAGTACTTC.

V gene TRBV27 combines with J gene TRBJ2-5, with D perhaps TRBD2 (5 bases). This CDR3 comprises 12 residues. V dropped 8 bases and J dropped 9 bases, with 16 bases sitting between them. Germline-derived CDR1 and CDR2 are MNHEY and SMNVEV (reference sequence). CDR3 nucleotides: TGTGCCAGCCCTGGACTGCCGCCAGCCCAGTACTTC. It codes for CASPGLPPAQYF.

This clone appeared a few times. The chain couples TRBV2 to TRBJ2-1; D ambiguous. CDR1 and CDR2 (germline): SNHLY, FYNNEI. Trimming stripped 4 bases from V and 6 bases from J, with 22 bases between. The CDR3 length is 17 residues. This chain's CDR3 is CASSALLGLSNSNEQFF. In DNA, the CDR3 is TGTGCCAGCAGTGCCCTCCTAGGTTTATCCAATAGCAATGAGCAGTTCTTC.

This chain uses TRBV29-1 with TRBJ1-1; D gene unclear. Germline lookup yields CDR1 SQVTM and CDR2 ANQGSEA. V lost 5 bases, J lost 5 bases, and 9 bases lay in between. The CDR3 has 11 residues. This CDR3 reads CSVSRRTEAFF. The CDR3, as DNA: TGCAGCGTTTCAAGACGAACTGAAGCTTTCTTT.

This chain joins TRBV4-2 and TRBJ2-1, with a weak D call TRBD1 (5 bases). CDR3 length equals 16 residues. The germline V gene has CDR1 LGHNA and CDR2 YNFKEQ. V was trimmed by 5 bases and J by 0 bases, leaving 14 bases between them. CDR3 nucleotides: TGTGCCAGCAGCACCGACAGCCTAATCTCCTACAATGAGCAGTTCTTC. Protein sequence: CASSTDSLISYNEQFF.

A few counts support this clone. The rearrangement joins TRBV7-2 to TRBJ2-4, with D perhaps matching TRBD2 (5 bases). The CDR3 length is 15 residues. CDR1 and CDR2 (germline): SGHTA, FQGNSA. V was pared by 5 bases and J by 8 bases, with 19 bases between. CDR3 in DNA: TGTGCCAGCAGCCCGGACTTGGCCGGAGAAGACATTCAGTACTTC. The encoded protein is CASSPDLAGEDIQYF. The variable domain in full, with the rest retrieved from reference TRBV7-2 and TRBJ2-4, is GAGVSQSPSNKVTEKGKDVELRCDPISGHTALYWYRQSLGQGLEFLIYFQGNSAPDKSGLPSDRFSAERTGGSVSTLTIQRTQQEDSAVYLCASSPDLAGEDIQYFGAGTRLSVL.

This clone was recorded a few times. CDR3 bases: TGTGCCAGCAGTCCGACAGGGTTGAATACCAAAGCTTTCTTT. It encodes CASSPTGLNTKAFF. The gene calls are TRBV6-6 and TRBJ1-1; 7 nucleotides agree with TRBD1. The V gene end was trimmed by 5 bases and the J gene end by 9 bases; junction bases not matched to a gene: 12. CDR1 MNHNY and CDR2 SVGAGI come from the germline V gene (reference sequence). CDR3 size: 14 residues.

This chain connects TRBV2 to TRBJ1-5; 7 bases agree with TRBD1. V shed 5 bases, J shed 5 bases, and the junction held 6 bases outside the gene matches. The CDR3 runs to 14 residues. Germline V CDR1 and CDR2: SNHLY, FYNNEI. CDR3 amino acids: CASSQTGPDQPQHF. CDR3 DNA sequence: TGTGCCAGCAGTCAGACAGGGCCGGATCAGCCCCAGCATTTT.

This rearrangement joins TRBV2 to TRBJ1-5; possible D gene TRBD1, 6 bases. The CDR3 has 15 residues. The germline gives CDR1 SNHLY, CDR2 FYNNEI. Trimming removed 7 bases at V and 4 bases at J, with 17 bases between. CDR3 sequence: CASTYGQSPNQPQHF. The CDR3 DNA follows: TGTGCCAGCACCTATGGACAGAGCCCAAATCAGCCCCAGCATTTT.

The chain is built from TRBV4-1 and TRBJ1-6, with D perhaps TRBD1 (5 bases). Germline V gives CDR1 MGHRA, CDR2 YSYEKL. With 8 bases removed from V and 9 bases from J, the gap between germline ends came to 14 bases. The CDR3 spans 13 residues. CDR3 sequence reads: CASGEGPISPLHF. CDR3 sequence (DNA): TGCGCCAGCGGTGAGGGGCCGATTTCACCCCTCCACTTT.

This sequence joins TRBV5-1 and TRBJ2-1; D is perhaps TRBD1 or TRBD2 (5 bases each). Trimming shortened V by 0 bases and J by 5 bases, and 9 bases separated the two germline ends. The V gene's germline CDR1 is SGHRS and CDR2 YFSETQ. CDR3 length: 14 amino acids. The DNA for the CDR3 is TGCGCCAGCAGCTTGGGGGACCAGAACAATGAGCAGTTCTTC. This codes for CASSLGDQNNEQFF.

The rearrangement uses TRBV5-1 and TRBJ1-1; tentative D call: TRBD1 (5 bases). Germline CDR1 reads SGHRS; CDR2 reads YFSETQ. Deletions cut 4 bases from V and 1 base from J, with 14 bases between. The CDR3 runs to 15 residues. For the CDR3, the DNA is TGCGCCAGCAGCACCTGGACGGGGGGGAACACTGAAGCTTTCTTT. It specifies CASSTWTGGNTEAFF.

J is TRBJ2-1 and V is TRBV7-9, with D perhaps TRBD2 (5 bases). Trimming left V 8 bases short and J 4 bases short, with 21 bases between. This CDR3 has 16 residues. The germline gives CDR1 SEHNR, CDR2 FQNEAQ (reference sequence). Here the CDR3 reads CASERPSSNLYNEQFF. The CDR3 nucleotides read TGTGCCAGCGAGCGTCCTAGCTCTAATCTGTACAATGAGCAGTTCTTC.

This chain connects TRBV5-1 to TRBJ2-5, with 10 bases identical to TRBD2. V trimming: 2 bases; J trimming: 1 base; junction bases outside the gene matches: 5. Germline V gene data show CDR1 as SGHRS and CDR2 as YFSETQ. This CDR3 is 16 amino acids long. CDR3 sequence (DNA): TGCGCCAGCAGCTTTTCTAGCGGGGGCACCCAAGAGACCCAGTACTTC. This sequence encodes CASSFSSGGTQETQYF.

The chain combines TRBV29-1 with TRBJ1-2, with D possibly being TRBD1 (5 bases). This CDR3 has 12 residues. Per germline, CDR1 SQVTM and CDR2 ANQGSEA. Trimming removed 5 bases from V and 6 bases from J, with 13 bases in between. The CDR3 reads CSVRTGLDGYTF. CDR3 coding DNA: TGCAGCGTTCGAACAGGACTCGATGGCTACACCTTC.

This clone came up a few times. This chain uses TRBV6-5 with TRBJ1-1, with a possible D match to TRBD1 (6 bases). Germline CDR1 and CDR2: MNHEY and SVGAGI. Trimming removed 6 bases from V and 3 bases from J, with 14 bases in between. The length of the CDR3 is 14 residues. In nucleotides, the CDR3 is TGTGCCAGCAGACGACCAGGGGACCACACTGAAGCTTTCTTT. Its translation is CASRRPGDHTEAFF.

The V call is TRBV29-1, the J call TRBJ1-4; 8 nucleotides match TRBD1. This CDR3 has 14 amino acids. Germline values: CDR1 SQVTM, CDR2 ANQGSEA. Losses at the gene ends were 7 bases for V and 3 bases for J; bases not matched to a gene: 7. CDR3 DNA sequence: TGCAGCGCGCAGGGGGCTGGAGCTAATGAAAAACTGTTTTTT. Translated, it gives CSAQGAGANEKLFF.

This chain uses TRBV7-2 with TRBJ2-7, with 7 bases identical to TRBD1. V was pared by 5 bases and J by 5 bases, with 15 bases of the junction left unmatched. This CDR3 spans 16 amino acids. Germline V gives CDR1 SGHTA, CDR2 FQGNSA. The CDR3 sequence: CASSRNMRGGGHEQYF. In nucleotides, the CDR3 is TGTGCCAGCAGCCGAAATATGAGAGGGGGCGGGCACGAGCAGTACTTC.

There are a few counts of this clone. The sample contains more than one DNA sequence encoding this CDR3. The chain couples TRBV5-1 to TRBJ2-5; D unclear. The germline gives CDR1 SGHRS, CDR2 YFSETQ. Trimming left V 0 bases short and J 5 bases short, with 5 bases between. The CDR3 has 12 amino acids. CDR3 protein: CASSLELETQYF. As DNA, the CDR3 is TGCGCCAGCAGCTTGGAGTTGGAGACCCAGTACTTC.

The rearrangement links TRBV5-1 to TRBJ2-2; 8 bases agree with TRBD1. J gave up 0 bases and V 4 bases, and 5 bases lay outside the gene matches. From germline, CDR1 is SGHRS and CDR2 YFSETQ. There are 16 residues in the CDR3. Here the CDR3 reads CASSDTGGANTGELFF. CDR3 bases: TGCGCCAGCAGCGATACAGGGGGAGCGAACACCGGGGAGCTGTTTTTT.

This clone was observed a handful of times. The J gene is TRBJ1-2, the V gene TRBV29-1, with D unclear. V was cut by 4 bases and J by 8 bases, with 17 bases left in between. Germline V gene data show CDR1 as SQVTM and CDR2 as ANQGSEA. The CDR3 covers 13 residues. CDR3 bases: TGCAGCGTTGTGGCAGGCAATACGAGGGGCTACACCTTC. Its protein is CSVVAGNTRGYTF.

The CDR3: CSVAQGQETQYF. The DNA of the CDR3 is TGCAGCGTTGCCCAGGGGCAGGAGACCCAGTACTTC. V usage is TRBV29-1 and J usage is TRBJ2-5; maybe TRBD1 (6 bases). Germline V gives CDR1 SQVTM, CDR2 ANQGSEA. The V and J ends lost 4 bases and 5 bases respectively, with 11 bases between them. CDR3 size: 12 residues. The entire variable domain, with the rest obtained from reference TRBV29-1 and TRBJ2-5, is as follows: SAVISQKPSRDICQRGTSLTIQCQVDSQVTMMFWYRQQPGQSLTLIATANQGSEATYESGFVIDKFPISRPNLTFSTLTVSNMSPEDSSIYLCSVAQGQETQYFGPGTRLLVL.

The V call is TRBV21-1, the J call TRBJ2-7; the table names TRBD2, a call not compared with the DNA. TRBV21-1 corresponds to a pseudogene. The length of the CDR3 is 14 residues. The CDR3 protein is CASSNTSGGYEQYF. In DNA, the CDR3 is TGTGCCAGCAGCAATACTAGCGGGGGATACGAGCAGTACTTC.

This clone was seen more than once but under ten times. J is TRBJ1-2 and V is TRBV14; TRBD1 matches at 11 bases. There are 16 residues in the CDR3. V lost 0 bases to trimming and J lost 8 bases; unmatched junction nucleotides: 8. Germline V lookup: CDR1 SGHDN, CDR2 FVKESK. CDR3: CASSQDPDRGRGGYTF. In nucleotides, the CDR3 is TGTGCCAGCAGCCAAGACCCGGACAGGGGGCGTGGAGGCTACACCTTC. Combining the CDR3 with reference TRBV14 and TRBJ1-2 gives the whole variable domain EAGVTQFPSHSVIEKGQTVTLRCDPISGHDNLYWYRRVMGKEIKFLLHFVKESKQDESGMPNNRFLAERTGGTYSTLKVQPAELEDSGVYFCASSQDPDRGRGGYTFGSGTRLTVV.

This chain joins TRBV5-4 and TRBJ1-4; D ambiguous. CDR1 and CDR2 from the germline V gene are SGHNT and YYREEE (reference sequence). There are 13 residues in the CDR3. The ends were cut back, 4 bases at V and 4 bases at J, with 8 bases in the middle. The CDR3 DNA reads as TGTGCCAGCAGCATAAGCAGTAATGAAAAACTGTTTTTT. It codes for CASSISSNEKLFF.

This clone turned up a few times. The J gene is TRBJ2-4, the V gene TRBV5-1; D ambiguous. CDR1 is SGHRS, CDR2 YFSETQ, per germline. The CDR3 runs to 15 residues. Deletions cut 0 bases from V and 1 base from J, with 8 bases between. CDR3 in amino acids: CASSLGQGAKNIQYF. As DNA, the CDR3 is TGCGCCAGCAGCTTGGGGCAAGGGGCCAAAAACATTCAGTACTTC.

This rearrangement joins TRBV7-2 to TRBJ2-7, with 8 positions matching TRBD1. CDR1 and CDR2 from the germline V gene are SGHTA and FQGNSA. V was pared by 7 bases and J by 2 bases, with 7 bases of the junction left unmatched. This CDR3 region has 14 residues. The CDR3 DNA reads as TGTGCCAGCACTCCTACCAGGGGGCCCTACGAGCAGTACTTC. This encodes CASTPTRGPYEQYF. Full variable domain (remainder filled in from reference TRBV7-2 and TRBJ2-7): GAGVSQSPSNKVTEKGKDVELRCDPISGHTALYWYRQSLGQGLEFLIYFQGNSAPDKSGLPSDRFSAERTGGSVSTLTIQRTQQEDSAVYLCASTPTRGPYEQYFGPGTRLTVT.

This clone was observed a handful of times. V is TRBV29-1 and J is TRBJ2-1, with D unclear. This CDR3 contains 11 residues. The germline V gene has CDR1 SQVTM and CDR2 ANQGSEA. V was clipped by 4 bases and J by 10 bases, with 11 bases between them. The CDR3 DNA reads TGCAGCGTTGGCCCACAGAGGGAGCAGTTCTTC. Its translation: CSVGPQREQFF.

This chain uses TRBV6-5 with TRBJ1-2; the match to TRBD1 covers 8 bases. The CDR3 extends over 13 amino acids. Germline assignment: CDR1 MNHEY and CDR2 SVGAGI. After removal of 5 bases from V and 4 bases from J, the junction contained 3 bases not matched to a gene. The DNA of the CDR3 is TGTGCCAGCAGTGGACAGGGAACCTATGGCTACACCTTC. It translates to CASSGQGTYGYTF.

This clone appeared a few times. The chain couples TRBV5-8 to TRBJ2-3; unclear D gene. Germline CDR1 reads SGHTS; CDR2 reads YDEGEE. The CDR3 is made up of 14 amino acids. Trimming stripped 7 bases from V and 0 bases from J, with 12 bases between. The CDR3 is CASPSTSSTDTQYF. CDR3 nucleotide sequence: TGTGCCAGCCCGTCCACATCGAGCACAGATACGCAGTATTTT.

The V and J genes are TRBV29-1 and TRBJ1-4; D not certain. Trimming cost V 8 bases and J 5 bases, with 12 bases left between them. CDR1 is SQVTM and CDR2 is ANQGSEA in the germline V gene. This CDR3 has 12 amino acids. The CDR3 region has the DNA TGCAGCTTTGCGGACGGGAATGAAAAACTGTTTTTT. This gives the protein CSFADGNEKLFF.

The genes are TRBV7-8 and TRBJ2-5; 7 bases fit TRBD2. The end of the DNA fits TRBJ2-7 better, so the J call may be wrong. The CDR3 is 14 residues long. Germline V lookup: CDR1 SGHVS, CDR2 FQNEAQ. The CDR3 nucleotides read TGTGCCAGCAGCTTCTTGGGAGGGGATGGCGAGCAGTACTTC. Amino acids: CASSFLGGDGEQYF.